This T cell receptor beta chain was captured in a study of T cell repertoires in breast cancer (dated by TCRdb to between 2015 and 2016). For the study in its entirety: Samples profiled in the study came from tumors, lymph nodes and peripheral blood lymphocytes of breast cancer patients, along with peripheral blood from healthy control donors. The majority of the roughly 22 patient tumors analyzed for shared TCRs were ER+/PR+. Tumor-free lymph nodes were processed with no enzymatic digestion, and blood samples were separated using Ficoll. Tumors and tumor-involved lymph nodes were minced, digested with Liberase and DNase, and then passed through 70-um and 40-um filters. Given the low mutational burden of breast cancer and the rarity of common mutations in breast cancer, it was reasoned that TCRs shared between breast cancer patients would target shared antigens. Controls included nine healthy donors of an age range similar to the patients. On average, sequencing produced roughly 540,000 sequences per sample, which came to roughly 10 reads per input cell.

A word on this clonotype: Its antigen remains undetermined. There are no base qualities to consult, and no much larger clone falls within one base.

To analyze paired alpha-beta TCRs of CD8+ T cells, the researchers used an expanded emulsion RT-PCR method with primers covering all TCR V genes. Before emulsion RT-PCR, CD8+ T cells were isolated with a CD8 positive selection kit and incubated overnight in roughly 9.1 IU/mL IL-2. The study at large found these results: Roughly 20 TCR pairs were shared across seven or more patient tumors and rarely found in control blood, suggesting possible tumor specificity. Emulsion RT-PCR was considered qualitative rather than quantitative, since transcript abundance and primer differences skewed clone recovery. TRBV7 predominated among shared TCRs, which may reflect tumor recognition or a mispriming bias from eight TRBV7 primers. Compared with tumor-free nodes, tumor-involved sentinel lymph nodes shared about fourfold more TCRs with matched tumor repertoires (roughly 7.3% versus 1.9%). Shared TCRs were encoded by various nucleotide sequences, which suggests selection and expansion based on antigen. Genuine antitumor clones may have been missed because singleton TCRs were discarded and only part of each tumor was sampled.

V loses 2 bases, J loses 0 bases, and the germline ends lie 12 bases apart. The CDR3 spans 16 residues, from the cysteine through the phenylalanine. The sequence is cut down to CDR3 DNA, 48 bases in frame from base 1. For CDR1 and CDR2, the germline V gene lists SNHLY and FYNNEI. The library came from emulsion pairing. Unpaired genes were suppressed by a second nested PCR containing blocking oligos, after which a third nested PCR added Illumina adaptors and barcodes. Each master mix for emulsion RT-PCR held about 5,000-250,000 T cells along with C-region, Stepout and V-region primers. The Micellula Emulsion and Purification Kit was used to generate emulsions, and Qiagen OneStep RT-PCR reagents were used for RT-PCR. Pooled libraries were sequenced with paired-end 2 x 250 reads on an Illumina MiSeq. On the study's bioinformatics: In Galaxy, read pairs were joined and then clipped at the engineered overlap into separate alpha and beta files, and any unclipped reads were discarded. Alpha-beta pairs were assigned with CompleteTCR, a MiTCR-based pipeline that links chains sharing read cluster identifiers using an R script. TCR sequences that were observed only once, representing about 1-3.4%, were removed as potential sequencing errors. In TCRdb, the public reads were trimmed at Q25 with fastp and aligned with MiXCR, with productive beta chains retained. Rows with a matching CDR3 protein are joined into one entry that keeps the most common DNA and genes. The V and J calls reflect TCRdb's pipeline rather than the authors' work. This sample gives about 40,000 distinct CDR3 sequences in total; 45% to 55% of them show up just once. The ten biggest clones cover approximately 57% of the sample.

The sequence is built from TRBV2 and TRBJ2-3; the D gene is tentatively TRBD1 or TRBD2, each matching 5 bases. Sequenced sample: CD8+ T cells. This clonotype was obtained from a pool of human donors with breast cancer or a healthy control (not recorded which). Read as DNA, the sequence is TGTGCCAGCAGTGAATGGTTGGGGGATAGCACAGATACGCAGTATTTT. It is translated as CASSEWLGDSTDTQYF.